These 26 T cell receptor beta chains were all obtained from the same sample, sequenced in a study of regulatory T cells in long-lasting Graves disease. Time point defined: persistent/refractory GD, antithyroid drugs over 5 years with positive TRAb. PBMCs were the source of the RNA used for TCR sequencing. Arm-PCR with iRepertoire HTBI primers amplified the CDR3 regions for these TCR beta libraries. TCRdb used MiXCR to reprocess the multiplex PCR reads, holding one entry per CDR3 protein. Counted here are hundreds of thousands of distinct CDR3 sequences, less than 25% occurring once; the ten biggest clones make up about 8.3%. This specimen consisted of peripheral blood mononuclear cells (PBMCs), obtained when the disease was refractory, from a patient treated with antithyroid drugs. The receptors come from a female donor with Graves disease.

This clonotype came up many times. The chain combines TRBV13 with TRBJ1-4; D is perhaps TRBD1 (5 bases). This CDR3 region has 13 residues. Germline V lookup: CDR1 PRHDT, CDR2 FYEKMQ (reference sequence). The V end was cut by 3 bases, the J end by 8 bases, with 10 bases between. CDR3 protein: CASSLDGGEKLFF. The CDR3 region has the DNA TGTGCCAGCAGCTTGGACGGGGGGGAAAAACTGTTTTTT. The whole variable domain, filled in from reference TRBV13 and TRBJ1-4, reads AAGVIQSPRHLIKEKRETATLKCYPIPRHDTVYWYQQGPGQDPQFLISFYEKMQSDKGSIPDRFSAQQFSDYHSELNMSSLELGDSALYFCASSLDGGEKLFFGSGTQLSVL.

This clonotype was seen ten or more times. This chain uses TRBV2 with TRBJ1-5; D perhaps matches TRBD1 (6 bases). CDR1 and CDR2 (germline): SNHLY, FYNNEI. This CDR3 region has 18 residues. Trimming left V 3 bases short and J 6 bases short, with 24 bases between. CDR3 sequence: CASSDEAMDSSLGQPQHF. The CDR3 DNA is TGTGCCAGCAGTGATGAAGCCATGGACAGTTCCTTAGGTCAGCCCCAGCATTTT.

This clonotype appeared a few times. This chain connects TRBV5-1 to TRBJ2-7, with 8 positions matching TRBD1. The CDR3 contains 14 residues. Losses at the gene ends were 4 bases for V and 6 bases for J; bases not matched to a gene: 9. Germline CDR1 reads SGHRS; CDR2 reads YFSETQ. Here the CDR3 DNA reads TGCGCCAGCAGCGCCATAGGGACAGGCGGCGAGCAGTACTTC. It codes for CASSAIGTGGEQYF. Together with reference TRBV5-1 and TRBJ2-7, the CDR3 gives the full variable domain: KAGVTQTPRYLIKTRGQQVTLSCSPISGHRSVSWYQQTPGQGLQFLFEYFSETQRNKGNFPGRFSGRQFSNSRSEMNVSTLELGDSALYLCASSAIGTGGEQYFGPGTRLTVT.

V gene TRBV12-3 or TRBV12-4 combines with J gene TRBJ2-3; D possibly corresponds to TRBD2 (5 bases). The CDR3 is 16 amino acids. Trimming stripped 0 bases from V and 0 bases from J, with 10 bases between. The CDR3 sequence is CASSLALASSTDTQYF. In DNA, the CDR3 is TGTGCCAGCAGTTTAGCGCTAGCTTCTAGCACAGATACGCAGTATTTT.

Ten or more counts support this clonotype. This chain links TRBV7-2 with TRBJ2-5, with 7 bases aligning to TRBD1. The CDR3 has 16 amino acids. Germline values: CDR1 SGHTA, CDR2 FQGNSA. V trimming: 5 bases; J trimming: 1 base; junction bases outside the gene matches: 10. CDR3 region: CASSLWDSELQETQYF. CDR3 DNA: TGTGCCAGCAGCCTCTGGGACAGCGAACTCCAAGAGACCCAGTACTTC.

There are many counts of this clonotype. The chain joins TRBV11-1 to TRBJ1-2; 8 nucleotides match TRBD1. This CDR3 comprises 15 residues. V was clipped by 5 bases and J by 5 bases; unmatched bases: 10. Germline V gene lookup returns CDR1 SGHAT and CDR2 FQDESV (reference sequence). In DNA, the CDR3 is TGTGCCAGCAGCCCCGGGACAGGAATTTTTTATGGCTACACCTTC. Its translation: CASSPGTGIFYGYTF.

This clonotype was recorded at least ten times. The chain carries TRBV6-2 or TRBV6-3 and TRBJ2-5; 9 nucleotides line up with TRBD1. With V trimmed by 6 bases and J by 4 bases, 9 bases remained unmatched. This CDR3 contains 15 residues. Germline CDR1 and CDR2: MNHEY and SVGEGT. CDR3 region: CASRPDRGRLETQYF. The CDR3 bases are TGTGCCAGCAGGCCAGACAGGGGGAGGTTAGAGACCCAGTACTTC.

The chain uses TRBV30 and TRBJ2-2, with D unclear. The V gene's germline CDR1 is GTSNPN and CDR2 SVGIG (reference sequence). The CDR3 totals 16 residues. Trimming took off 2 bases at V and 1 base at J, with 14 bases between the two ends. Here the CDR3 reads CAWSIPWAGNTGELFF. CDR3 DNA sequence: TGTGCCTGGAGTATCCCTTGGGCAGGGAACACCGGGGAGCTGTTTTTT.

The chain carries TRBV29-1 and TRBJ2-7; TRBD2 matches 7 bases. Germline CDR1 reads SQVTM; CDR2 reads ANQGSEA. The length of the CDR3 is 13 residues. The V segment lost 5 bases and the J segment 0 bases; nucleotides outside the gene matches: 4. CDR3 in DNA: TGCAGCGTTAGCGGGAAGAGCTCCTACGAGCAGTACTTC. Its protein product is CSVSGKSSYEQYF.

This clonotype was observed many times. V usage is TRBV27 and J usage is TRBJ2-7; D possibly corresponds to TRBD2 (5 bases). This CDR3 has 15 residues. CDR1 and CDR2 (germline): MNHEY, SMNVEV (reference sequence). With 7 bases removed from V and 5 bases from J, the gap between germline ends came to 21 bases. CDR3 loop: CASKTSRSGNHEQYF. The CDR3 nucleotides are TGTGCCAGCAAGACGTCCAGGTCCGGGAACCACGAGCAGTACTTC.

The gene calls are TRBV28 and TRBJ2-3; 8 positions agree with TRBD2. V shed 6 bases and J 2 bases; nucleotides not matched to a gene: 7. The length of the CDR3 is 15 residues. CDR1 and CDR2 from the germline V gene are MDHEN and SYDVKM. CDR3 coding DNA: TGTGCCAGCAGCCCCTTAGCGGGAACCACAGATACGCAGTATTTT. Translation gives CASSPLAGTTDTQYF.

Ten or more counts support this clonotype. The CDR3 DNA reads TGTGCCAGCAGTGTAGAGACTGCCGTCAACTATGGCTACACCTTC. Its translation is CASSVETAVNYGYTF. The J gene is TRBJ1-2, the V gene TRBV6-1, with D unclear. The CDR3 length is 15 residues. CDR1 and CDR2 (germline): MNHNS, SASEGT. The ends were cut back, 4 bases at V and 2 bases at J, with 14 bases in the middle.

The chain is built from TRBV6-1 and TRBJ2-5; the match to TRBD2 covers 10 bases. The J call may be faulty, since TRBJ2-1 better matches the DNA end. CDR1 is MNHNS, CDR2 SASEGT, per germline. This CDR3 region has 14 residues. The DNA for the CDR3 is TGTGCCAGCAGCCCTAGCGGGAGAGGGAATGAGCAGTTCTTC. Protein sequence: CASSPSGRGNEQFF.

V gene TRBV9 combines with J gene TRBJ2-5, with D tentatively TRBD2 (6 bases). CDR3 length equals 15 residues. Trimming shortened V by 3 bases and J by 2 bases, and 14 bases separated the two germline ends. Germline assignment: CDR1 SGDLS and CDR2 YYNGEE. This CDR3 is CASSGTGRTQETQYF. The CDR3 DNA sequence: TGTGCCAGCAGCGGGACGGGGAGGACTCAAGAGACCCAGTACTTC.

The sample holds many counts of this clonotype. V usage is TRBV30 and J usage is TRBJ2-5; D ambiguous. Trimming took 2 bases from V and 0 from J, leaving 4 bases between them. The CDR3 sequence is 12 residues long. In germline, CDR1 is GTSNPN, CDR2 SVGIG (reference sequence). CDR3: CAWSLNQETQYF. CDR3 sequence (DNA): TGTGCCTGGAGTCTGAACCAAGAGACCCAGTACTTC.

This clonotype has at least ten counts. The V call is TRBV6-5, the J call TRBJ2-7, with 14 bases lining up with TRBD2. Germline lookup yields CDR1 MNHEY and CDR2 SVGAGI. There are 19 residues in the CDR3. The trim removed 0 bases at V and 2 bases at J, leaving 9 bases unmatched. CDR3 residues: CASSYSTGTSGRWPYEQYF. DNA for the CDR3: TGTGCCAGCAGTTACTCTACCGGGACTAGCGGGAGATGGCCCTACGAGCAGTACTTC.

This sequence joins TRBV20-1 and TRBJ2-7; TRBD1 is a possible D gene (6 bases). The CDR3 runs 12 residues. V was clipped by 1 base and J by 5 bases, with 9 bases between them. Germline lookup yields CDR1 DFQATT and CDR2 SNEGSKA (reference sequence). This CDR3 reads CSARVQGHEQYF. CDR3 sequence (DNA): TGCAGTGCTAGAGTACAGGGCCACGAGCAGTACTTC.

This sequence joins TRBV5-6 and TRBJ2-7; TRBD2 might be the D (5 bases). Between the trimmed V and J ends, which lost 6 bases and 5 bases, there was a span of 18 bases. The CDR3 is 14 amino acids. Looked up from germline, CDR1 is SGHDT and CDR2 is YYEEEE. CDR3 in DNA: TGTGCCAGCAACCCCAGCGGAAGGGTCCACGAGCAGTACTTC. It encodes CASNPSGRVHEQYF.

This clonotype was counted ten times or more. The chain combines TRBV6-1 with TRBJ1-1; unclear D gene. V gave up 2 bases and J gave up 8 bases, with 12 bases separating them. Germline CDR1 is MNHNS and CDR2 is SASEGT. CDR3 length: 13 residues. As DNA, the CDR3 is TGTGCCAGCAGTGAATGGATTGGAAGGGAAGCTTTCTTT. This gives the protein CASSEWIGREAFF.

The V and J genes are TRBV9 and TRBJ1-1; D gene ambiguous. Between the trimmed V and J ends, which lost 0 bases and 4 bases, there was a span of 7 bases. Germline CDR1 is SGDLS and CDR2 is YYNGEE. The CDR3 consists of 13 residues. The CDR3, as DNA: TGTGCCAGCAGCGTAGGGTCAGCCACTGAAGCTTTCTTT. It yields the protein CASSVGSATEAFF. Variable domain in full (rest from reference TRBV9 and TRBJ1-1): DSGVTQTPKHLITATGQRVTLRCSPRSGDLSVYWYQQSLDQGLQFLIQYYNGEERAKGNILERFSAQQFPDLHSELNLSSLELGDSALYFCASSVGSATEAFFGQGTRLTVV.

The chain is built from TRBV29-1 and TRBJ1-1; D is unresolved. The CDR3 extends over 11 amino acids. Germline CDR1 reads SQVTM; CDR2 reads ANQGSEA. Trimming pared 5 bases from V and 0 bases from J, leaving 4 bases between. CDR3 residues: CSVILNTEAFF. CDR3 sequence (DNA): TGCAGCGTTATATTGAACACTGAAGCTTTCTTT.

The table lists this clonotype with many counts. V gene TRBV7-8 combines with J gene TRBJ1-2, with D possibly matching TRBD1 (6 bases). Looked up from germline, CDR1 is SGHVS and CDR2 is FQNEAQ. The V end was cut by 6 bases, the J end by 8 bases, with 19 bases between. This CDR3 has 14 amino acids. The CDR3 sequence is CASRALRGQSGYTF. Written as DNA, the CDR3 is TGTGCCAGCAGGGCATTGCGGGGGCAGAGCGGCTACACCTTC.

Regarding this clonotype: Sequence at one end of the junction differs from germline and may be a read error. This sequence joins TRBV7-7 and TRBJ1-3; TRBD1 matches 7 bases. The germline CDR1 and CDR2 sequences are SSHAT and FNYEAQ (reference sequence). The CDR3 consists of 15 residues. CDR3 amino acids: CASSQNQGAGNTIYF. The CDR3 nucleotides read TGTGCTAGCAGTCAAAACCAGGGGGCTGGAAACACCATATATTTT.

This clonotype has a handful of counts. The CDR3 loop is CASSSGGLPEAFF. Written as DNA, the CDR3 is TGTGCCAGCAGTTCGGGCGGACTGCCTGAAGCTTTCTTT. The gene calls are TRBV12-3 or TRBV12-4 and TRBJ1-1, with no clear D. The CDR3 runs to 13 residues. V shed 4 bases and J shed 6 bases, with 12 bases lying between them.

The chain is built from TRBV6-2 or TRBV6-3 and TRBJ2-6; no clear D. CDR1 and CDR2 from the germline V gene are MNHEY and SVGEGT. V was pared by 10 bases and J by 0 bases, with 4 bases between. The CDR3 length is 12 residues. The CDR3 region has the DNA TGTGCCACCAACTCTGGGGCCAACGTCCTGACTTTC. It yields the protein CATNSGANVLTF.

This clonotype was recorded a few times. This chain connects TRBV15 to TRBJ2-7; the match to TRBD1 covers 8 bases. The CDR3 extends over 17 amino acids. The V segment lost 4 bases and the J segment 3 bases; nucleotides outside the gene matches: 14. CDR1 is LNHNV, CDR2 YYDKDF, per germline (reference sequence). CDR3 coding DNA: TGTGCCACCAGCAAAAGCTACCTACCGGGACAGGACTACGAGCAGTACTTC. As protein: CATSKSYLPGQDYEQYF.